This T cell receptor beta chain was sequenced in a study of T cell changes during pregnancy in multiple sclerosis. V was shortened by 9 bases and J by 5 bases, with 10 bases between the two germline ends. In germline, CDR1 is LNHDA, CDR2 SQIVND (reference sequence). The CDR3 has 12 amino acids. Data came from immunoSEQ multiplex PCR; TCRdb stores just in-frame clones and leaves some out. The table has tens of thousands of clones, about 93% seen once. The source material was peripheral blood, sampled in the third trimester of pregnancy. The rearrangement uses TRBV19 and TRBJ1-4, with no clear D. The clonotype originates from a female donor in good health, enrolled as a control in a pregnancy study. CDR3 nucleotides: TGTGCCAGCCGTCAGTCGAATGAAAAACTGTTTTTT. It encodes CASRQSNEKLFF.